The T cell receptor (beta chain) described here comes from a study of blood T cell repertoires in COVID-19. V gave up 3 bases and J gave up 4 bases, with 16 bases separating them. This CDR3 has 15 residues. The germline V gene encodes CDR1 SEHNR and CDR2 FQNEAQ (reference sequence). Only in-frame clones appear in the TCRdb table, and some are missing; sequencing was by immunoSEQ multiplex PCR. This table holds about 370,000 clones, roughly 90% found once. The receptor's source is a woman aged 30 to 39 with COVID-19, enrolled during active disease. Specimen: peripheral blood. The rearrangement uses TRBV7-9 and TRBJ2-7, with D maybe TRBD2 (7 bases). DNA for the CDR3: TGTGCCAGCAGCTTCCTGCGGCGGGGGCAATACGAGCAGTACTTC. It is translated as CASSFLRRGQYEQYF.